This entry lists 29 T cell receptor beta chains sequenced from one sample in a study of blood T cell repertoires in COVID-19. The assay was immunoSEQ multiplex PCR, and TCRdb's table has in-frame clones only and misses some. The data show hundreds of thousands of clones, with 80% to 90% seen just once and 7.1% held by the top ten. Sequenced material: peripheral blood. The receptors stem from a woman aged 60-70 years with COVID-19, enrolled during active disease.

This clone was counted only a few times. CDR3 in DNA: TGTGCCAGCAGTGGCGGACAGGGGCCGCTTAGTAATGAGCAGTTCTTC. Amino acid sequence: CASSGGQGPLSNEQFF. The chain uses TRBV6-1 and TRBJ2-1, with 9 bases lining up with TRBD1. CDR3 size: 16 residues. Trimming took 4 bases from V and 7 from J; bases not matched to a gene: 11. Germline V gene sequence: CDR1 MNHNS, CDR2 SASEGT.

The chain uses TRBV9 and TRBJ2-2; the match to TRBD1 covers 9 bases. J lost 4 bases, V lost 0 bases, and 7 bases had no gene match. CDR3 size: 17 residues. CDR1 is SGDLS and CDR2 is YYNGEE in the germline V gene. As DNA, the CDR3 is TGTGCCAGCAGCGTAGCTCCCGGACAGGGGACCACCGGGGAGCTGTTTTTT. Translating it yields CASSVAPGQGTTGELFF.

The chain recombines TRBV19 with TRBJ2-3; 9 bases map to TRBD2. The germline V gene has CDR1 LNHDA and CDR2 SQIVND (reference sequence). The V segment lost 3 bases and the J segment 4 bases; nucleotides outside the gene matches: 5. This CDR3 spans 15 amino acids. The CDR3 sequence is CASSMVRGGPDTQYF. In DNA form, the CDR3 reads TGTGCCAGTAGTATGGTGCGGGGGGGACCAGATACGCAGTATTTT.

This chain links TRBV13 with TRBJ1-4; D is undetermined. V was pared by 6 bases and J by 8 bases, with 19 bases between. The CDR3 sequence is 15 residues long. CDR1 and CDR2 (germline): PRHDT, FYEKMQ (reference sequence). The CDR3 region has the DNA TGTGCCAGCAGGACCCGGGGTGGGCTGGGGGAAAAACTGTTTTTT. This sequence encodes CASRTRGGLGEKLFF.

This clone was counted only a few times. The chain uses TRBV19 and TRBJ2-3; D not resolved. Germline V gene data show CDR1 as LNHDA and CDR2 as SQIVND (reference sequence). The V gene lost 6 bases and the J gene lost 3 bases, with 4 bases spanning the gap. The CDR3 has 11 amino acids. For the CDR3, the DNA is TGTGCCAGTAGCCGGACAGATACGCAGTATTTT. Translated: CASSRTDTQYF.

The chain couples TRBV19 to TRBJ1-1; 7 bases line up with TRBD1. With 6 bases clipped from V and 10 bases from J, the junction kept 5 bases outside the gene matches. Germline CDR1 and CDR2: LNHDA and SQIVND (reference sequence). This CDR3 has 11 amino acids. CDR3 loop: CASSHRGSAFF. CDR3 sequence (DNA): TGTGCCAGTAGCCACAGGGGATCAGCTTTCTTT.

V is TRBV27 and J is TRBJ2-5, with D possibly matching TRBD1 (6 bases). CDR1 and CDR2 (germline): MNHEY, SMNVEV (reference sequence). The ends were cut back, 9 bases at V and 5 bases at J, with 19 bases in the middle. The CDR3 is 14 residues long. CDR3 nucleotide sequence: TGTGCCAGGCGGACGATGACCCAGGGGGAGACCCAGTACTTC. This sequence encodes CARRTMTQGETQYF.

The chain couples TRBV7-2 to TRBJ1-1; no reliable D call. Trimming removed 2 bases from V and 3 bases from J, with 4 bases in between. The germline V gene has CDR1 SGHTA and CDR2 FQGNSA. CDR3 length equals 12 residues. The CDR3 bases are TGTGCCAGCAGCTTACTTGACACTGAAGCTTTCTTT. As protein: CASSLLDTEAFF. Variable domain in full (rest from reference TRBV7-2 and TRBJ1-1): GAGVSQSPSNKVTEKGKDVELRCDPISGHTALYWYRQSLGQGLEFLIYFQGNSAPDKSGLPSDRFSAERTGGSVSTLTIQRTQQEDSAVYLCASSLLDTEAFFGQGTRLTVV.

V gene TRBV10-3 combines with J gene TRBJ1-1, with D maybe TRBD1 (6 bases). The CDR3 is 17 residues long. CDR1 and CDR2 (germline): ENHRY, SYGVKD. V was clipped by 10 bases and J by 1 base, with 25 bases between them. The CDR3 loop is CATGRGVSDTPNTEAFF. CDR3 in DNA: TGTGCCACAGGGAGGGGGGTCTCGGACACCCCGAACACTGAAGCTTTCTTT.

This chain joins TRBV6-1 and TRBJ1-1; D remains ambiguous. V was pared by 2 bases and J by 5 bases, with 12 bases between. Germline CDR1 MNHNS, CDR2 SASEGT. CDR3 length: 14 amino acids. CDR3 sequence reads: CASSETWWRTEAFF. The CDR3 DNA sequence: TGTGCCAGCAGTGAAACTTGGTGGCGGACTGAAGCTTTCTTT.

The genes are TRBV10-3 and TRBJ2-3; TRBD2 aligns across 11 bases. There are 16 residues in the CDR3. Germline values: CDR1 ENHRY, CDR2 SYGVKD. The trim removed 9 bases at V and 6 bases at J, leaving 14 bases unmatched. CDR3 bases: TGTGCCATTGGGATAGCGGGGGGGTTAGTTAAGGATACGCAGTATTTT. Translating it yields CAIGIAGGLVKDTQYF.

This clone was detected only once. The V call is TRBV19, the J call TRBJ1-5, with a tentative D call TRBD1 (5 bases). This CDR3 spans 15 amino acids. Germline V gene data show CDR1 as LNHDA and CDR2 as SQIVND (reference sequence). The V end lost 5 bases, the J end lost 3 bases, and 14 bases lay between the germline ends. Written as DNA, the CDR3 is TGTGCCAGTAGTTCGGGGGACCCGTTCAATCAGCCCCAGCATTTT. Residues: CASSSGDPFNQPQHF.

V is TRBV6-2 or TRBV6-3 and J is TRBJ1-2; 10 nucleotides line up with TRBD1. V gave up 1 base and J gave up 6 bases; unmatched junction bases: 2. Per the germline V gene, CDR1 is MNHEY and CDR2 is SVGEGT. The CDR3 is 14 amino acids. The CDR3 nucleotides read TGTGCCAGCAGTTACTTTGGACAGGGGGATGGCTACACCTTC. Amino acids: CASSYFGQGDGYTF.

The rearrangement joins TRBV4-3 to TRBJ1-5; no definite D call. The ends were cut back, 1 base at V and 6 bases at J, with 13 bases in the middle. The CDR3 spans 15 residues. CDR1 is LGHNA, CDR2 YSLEER, per germline. CDR3 sequence reads: CASSQAVDSLQPQHF. The DNA for the CDR3 is TGCGCCAGCAGCCAAGCAGTTGATTCCCTTCAGCCCCAGCATTTT.

The chain links TRBV4-1 to TRBJ2-2, with a tentative D call TRBD2 (6 bases). The CDR3 sequence is 17 residues long. Germline V gene sequence: CDR1 MGHRA, CDR2 YSYEKL. The V and J ends lost 1 base and 2 bases respectively, with 14 bases between them. This chain's CDR3 is CASSQGVRGGNTGELFF. Here the CDR3 DNA reads TGCGCCAGCAGCCAAGGGGTTCGGGGAGGAAACACCGGGGAGCTGTTTTTT.

The chain employs TRBV4-1 and TRBJ1-1, with D perhaps TRBD1 (6 bases). V was shortened by 3 bases and J by 6 bases, with 20 bases between the two germline ends. The CDR3 totals 16 residues. The germline V gene has CDR1 MGHRA and CDR2 YSYEKL. The CDR3 loop reads CASSHRAQGGSAEAFF. The CDR3 region has the DNA TGCGCCAGCAGCCACAGGGCACAGGGAGGGTCGGCTGAAGCTTTCTTT.

This sequence joins TRBV30 and TRBJ2-1; D is perhaps TRBD2 (6 bases). V was trimmed by 5 bases and J by 4 bases, leaving 15 bases between them. The CDR3 has 14 amino acids. Germline assignment: CDR1 GTSNPN and CDR2 SVGIG (reference sequence). CDR3 nucleotide sequence: TGTGCCTGGGGAGCAGAACTAGCTTACAATGAGCAGTTCTTC. This encodes CAWGAELAYNEQFF.

The V call is TRBV5-6, the J call TRBJ2-2; 7 nucleotides match TRBD2. The trim removed 0 bases at V and 0 bases at J, leaving 8 bases unmatched. This CDR3 is built from 18 residues. In germline, CDR1 is SGHDT, CDR2 YYEEEE. CDR3: CASSLDWAGETNTGELFF. The DNA of the CDR3 is TGTGCCAGCAGCTTGGATTGGGCGGGGGAGACGAACACCGGGGAGCTGTTTTTT.

This chain connects TRBV7-2 to TRBJ2-7, with a tentative D call TRBD2 (5 bases). Germline assignment: CDR1 SGHTA and CDR2 FQGNSA. The CDR3 sequence is 12 residues long. V was clipped by 4 bases and J by 9 bases, with 13 bases between them. Written as DNA, the CDR3 is TGTGCCAGCAGCTCGCTCTACGAGGGGCAGTACTTC. It specifies CASSSLYEGQYF.

A remark on this clone: This same CDR3 is encoded by further DNA sequences in the sample. The chain couples TRBV19 to TRBJ2-3, with a tentative D call TRBD2 (5 bases). This CDR3 comprises 14 residues. Trimming took off 3 bases at V and 0 bases at J, with 7 bases between the two ends. CDR1 is LNHDA, CDR2 SQIVND, per germline (reference sequence). For the CDR3, the DNA is TGTGCCAGTAGTATTCGGGGTAGCACAGATACGCAGTATTTT. Translated, it gives CASSIRGSTDTQYF.

J is TRBJ2-2 and V is TRBV7-2; D remains ambiguous. CDR3 length equals 12 residues. In germline, CDR1 is SGHTA, CDR2 FQGNSA. With 1 base removed from V and 7 bases from J, the gap between germline ends came to 4 bases. Here the CDR3 DNA reads TGTGCCAGCAGCTTAGTCATCGGGGAGCTGTTTTTT. Amino acids: CASSLVIGELFF.

The gene calls are TRBV6-5 and TRBJ2-3; 9 positions agree with TRBD1. Trimming took 4 bases from V and 2 from J; bases not matched to a gene: 4. The CDR3 runs 15 residues. Germline V gives CDR1 MNHEY, CDR2 SVGAGI. The CDR3 here is CASSSWDRDTDTQYF. In nucleotides, the CDR3 is TGTGCCAGCAGTTCCTGGGACAGGGACACAGATACGCAGTATTTT.

The chain joins TRBV19 to TRBJ1-4; a possible D gene is TRBD1 (5 bases). The V gene's germline CDR1 is LNHDA and CDR2 SQIVND (reference sequence). V lost 9 bases to trimming and J lost 3 bases, with 11 bases between them. This CDR3 is 13 amino acids long. The CDR3 loop reads CASQTDSNEKLFF. The DNA for the CDR3 is TGTGCCAGCCAGACAGATTCTAATGAAAAACTGTTTTTT. The whole variable domain, filled in from reference TRBV19 and TRBJ1-4, reads DGGITQSPKYLFRKEGQNVTLSCEQNLNHDAMYWYRQDPGQGLRLIYYSQIVNDFQKGDIAEGYSVSREKKESFPLTVTSAQKNPTAFYLCASQTDSNEKLFFGSGTQLSVL.

Worth noting for this clone: The same CDR3 is also encoded by other DNA sequences in this sample. CDR3 sequence: CASSYSGGGYTF. As DNA, the CDR3 is TGTGCCAGCAGTTACTCCGGAGGGGGCTACACCTTC. The chain has TRBV6-5 and TRBJ1-2; D gene uncertain. The germline V gene has CDR1 MNHEY and CDR2 SVGAGI. V lost 0 bases and J lost 8, with 7 bases in between. The CDR3 length is 12 residues.

The gene calls are TRBV5-6 and TRBJ1-6; D might be TRBD1 (5 bases). This CDR3 region has 14 residues. CDR1 and CDR2 (germline): SGHDT, YYEEEE. Trimming left V 0 bases short and J 5 bases short, with 6 bases between. In nucleotides, the CDR3 is TGTGCCAGCAGCTTGGGACAGCATAATTCACCCCTCCACTTT. This sequence encodes CASSLGQHNSPLHF.

The chain is built from TRBV6-6 and TRBJ1-3; D is possibly TRBD1 (6 bases). The CDR3 sequence is 14 residues long. CDR1 is MNHNY, CDR2 SVGAGI, per germline (reference sequence). Trimming left V 6 bases short and J 1 base short, with 10 bases between. DNA for the CDR3: TGTGCCAGCAGGGAACAGGGTTCTGGAAACACCATATATTTT. Translation gives CASREQGSGNTIYF.

The chain joins TRBV5-5 to TRBJ1-4; a weak D match, TRBD1 (5 bases). V lost 0 bases and J 6 bases, leaving 12 bases between the germline ends. The CDR3 has 15 residues. Germline V CDR1 and CDR2: SGHKS, YYEKEE (reference sequence). DNA for the CDR3: TGTGCCAGCAGCTTGGCCTGGGGCGGGGATGAAAAACTGTTTTTT. Protein: CASSLAWGGDEKLFF.

J is TRBJ2-5 and V is TRBV27; tentatively, D is TRBD2 (7 bases). Between the trimmed V and J ends, which lost 5 bases and 5 bases, there was a span of 15 bases. CDR3 length equals 14 residues. Germline V gene lookup returns CDR1 MNHEY and CDR2 SMNVEV (reference sequence). The chain's CDR3 is CASSMGGPWETQYF. The CDR3 DNA follows: TGTGCCAGCAGTATGGGGGGGCCGTGGGAGACCCAGTACTTC.

Notes on this clone: Other DNA sequences in the sample encode the same CDR3. V and J are TRBV11-2 and TRBJ1-2; 9 bases fit TRBD1. CDR3 size: 13 residues. The V and J ends lost 5 bases and 4 bases, in that order; junction bases with no gene match: 2. Germline CDR1 SGHAT, CDR2 FQNNGV. The CDR3 region has the DNA TGTGCCAGCAGCGCGACAGGGGGCTATGGCTACACCTTC. This gives the protein CASSATGGYGYTF.